The present T cell receptor (beta chain) was sequenced within a study of shared clonotypes between healthy human individuals (dated by TCRdb to about 2020). Notes on the research overall: Three men and a couple of women, aged 18 to 49 years, made up the cohort. To estimate repertoire size and how much clonotype sharing occurs between individuals, the study deeply sequenced the blood TCR repertoires of five healthy adults. To increase sequencing depth and limit assay-specific biases, different laboratories used diverse techniques to prepare libraries and sequence TCR repertoires. Each donor's leukapheresis produced roughly between roughly 0.85 and 9.5 billion PBMCs. What the research found in general, with its limitations: Pairwise subsampling led to the expectation that sequencing depth would affect the degree of clonotype sharing among donors. Only blood was sampled, and tissue TCR repertoires likely differ from those in blood. Because the study included a small number of donors, the genetic and exposure-history diversity represented was limited.

Comment on this clone: Its cognate antigen has yet to be identified. There are no base qualities to consult, and no much larger clone falls within one base.

The donors were healthy, HIV-negative adults who had no recently reported acute infections or vaccinations. Only Caucasian adults living in Nashville, Tennessee, USA were represented among the donors. For unsorted samples, about 90 million PBMCs were counted, and genomic DNA was extracted using the QIAamp DNA Blood Mini kit. Blood was collected by leukapheresis, and PBMCs were isolated by Ficoll-Histopaque density gradient centrifugation and then cryopreserved in liquid nitrogen vapor phase. TCR CDR3 regions were amplified from genomic DNA by multiplex PCR using the deep immunoSEQ assay. For each cell subset, the extracted genomic DNA was distributed evenly across all wells of several immunoSEQ 96-well plates, and each plate served as one replicate. Each replicate PCR for unsorted PBMC received approximately 0.3 ug genomic DNA, equal to tens of thousands of T cell genomes. Ten immunoSEQ deep assay plates were used to sequence the unsorted PBMC genomic DNA. Purified libraries were quantified with a Qubit 3.0 fluorometer, sized on a Bioanalyzer 2100, and re-quantified with the KAPA Library Quantification kit. A separate single-read 150-cycle Illumina NextSeq 550 flow cell was used to sequence each immunoSEQ 96-well plate. In the source study's methods: The immunoSEQ output contained only junctional sequences without quality scores, so filtering could not match that applied to full-length reads. To assign V/J genes and CDR3, sequences were annotated using PyIR, a Python wrapper for IgBLAST v1.9, with IMGT germline references. Reads were removed for weak V/J assignments (E-value above 1e-6), missing CDR3, stop codons, out-of-frame junctions, or ambiguous translated residues. V3J clonotypes were defined by identical inferred V gene, J gene, and CDR3 amino acid sequence. Percentage overlap between repertoires was computed as shared unique clonotypes divided by the size of the smaller repertoire. RTK rarefaction, the Chao1 estimator, and Recon v2.1 estimates of unobserved clonotypes were used to assess repertoire richness. Not all clones reach the TCRdb copy of this immuneACCESS table, which keeps in-frame sequences only. Checked studies attribute under half of the gap to unresolved V genes and leave the rest unexplained. V and J calls and clone size are those listed in that table; D and trimming were worked out from the DNA. A total of roughly 490,000 clones appear in this sample, less than 80% of them only once. The ten largest clones represent over 10% of the sample.

Sequences GTSNPN (CDR1) and SVGIG (CDR2) are obtained from the germline V gene (reference sequence). Ends trimmed: V by 1 base, J by 3 bases; bases unmatched to a gene: 3. Including the terminal cysteine and phenylalanine, the CDR3 comprises 14 residues. Of the read, only the CDR3 DNA is kept; its 42 bases are in frame from base 1. This sequence was found in a woman between 40 and 50 years old in good health. Some clones in this sample may be carry-over from other donors' samples. Sequencing was performed on PBMCs. The chain joins TRBV30 to TRBJ2-1, with 7 bases in between that match TRBD1. The DNA sequence follows: TGTGCCTGGAGTGCGAGGACAGGCTACAATGAGCAGTTCTTC. Protein translation: CAWSARTGYNEQFF. When the CDR3 is completed using the reference TRBV30 and TRBJ2-1 genes on either side, the full variable domain is SQTIHQWPATLVQPVGSPLSLECTVEGTSNPNLYWYRQAAGRGLQLLFYSVGIGQISSEVPQNLSASRPQDRQFILSSKKLLLSDSGFYLCAWSARTGYNEQFFGPGTRLTVL.